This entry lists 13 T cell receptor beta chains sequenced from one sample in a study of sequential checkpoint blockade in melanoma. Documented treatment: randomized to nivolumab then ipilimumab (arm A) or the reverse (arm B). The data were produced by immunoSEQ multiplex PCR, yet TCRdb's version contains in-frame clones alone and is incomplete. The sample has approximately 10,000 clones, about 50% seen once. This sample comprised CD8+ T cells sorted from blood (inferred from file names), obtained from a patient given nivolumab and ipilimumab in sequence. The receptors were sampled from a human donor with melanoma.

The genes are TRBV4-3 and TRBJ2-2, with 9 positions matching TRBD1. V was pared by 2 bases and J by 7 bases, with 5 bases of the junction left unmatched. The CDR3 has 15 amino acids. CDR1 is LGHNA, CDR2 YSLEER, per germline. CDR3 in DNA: TGCGCCAGCAGCCAAACCGGGACAGGGAGCGGGGAGCTGTTTTTT. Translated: CASSQTGTGSGELFF.

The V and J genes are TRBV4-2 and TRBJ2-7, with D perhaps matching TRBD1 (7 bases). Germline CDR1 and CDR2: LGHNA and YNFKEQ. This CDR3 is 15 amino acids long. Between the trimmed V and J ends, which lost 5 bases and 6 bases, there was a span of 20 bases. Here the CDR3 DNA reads TGTGCCAGCAGCTGGGATGCGCGGGACAGTGGCGAGCAGTACTTC. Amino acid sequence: CASSWDARDSGEQYF.

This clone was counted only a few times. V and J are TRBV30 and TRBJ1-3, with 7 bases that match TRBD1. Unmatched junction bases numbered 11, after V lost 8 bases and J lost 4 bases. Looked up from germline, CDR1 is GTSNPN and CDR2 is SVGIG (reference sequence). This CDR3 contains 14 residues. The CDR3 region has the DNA TGTGCCAGCAGCTTGGGGACAGTCGGAAACACCATATATTTT. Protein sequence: CASSLGTVGNTIYF.

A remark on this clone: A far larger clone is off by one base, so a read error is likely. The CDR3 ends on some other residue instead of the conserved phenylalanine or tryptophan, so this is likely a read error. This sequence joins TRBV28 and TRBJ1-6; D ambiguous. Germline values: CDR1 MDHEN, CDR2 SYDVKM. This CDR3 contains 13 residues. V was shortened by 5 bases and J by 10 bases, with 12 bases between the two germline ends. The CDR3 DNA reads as TGTGCCAGCAGTCCCTCGGGGAGGTCACCCCTCCACCTT. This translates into CASSPSGRSPLHL.

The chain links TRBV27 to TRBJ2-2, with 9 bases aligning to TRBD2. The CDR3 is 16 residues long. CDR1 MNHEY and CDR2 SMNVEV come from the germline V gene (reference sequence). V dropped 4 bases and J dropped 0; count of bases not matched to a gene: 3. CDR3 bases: TGTGCCAGCAGTTCGTTAGCGGGGGCGAACACCGGGGAGCTGTTTTTT. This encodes CASSSLAGANTGELFF.

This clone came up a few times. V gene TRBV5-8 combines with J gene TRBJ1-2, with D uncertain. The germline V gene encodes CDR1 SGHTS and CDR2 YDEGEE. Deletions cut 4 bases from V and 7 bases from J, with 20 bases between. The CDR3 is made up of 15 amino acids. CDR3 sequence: CASSLTLILLSGYTF. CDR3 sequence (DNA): TGTGCCAGCAGCCTAACCCTTATCCTTTTGAGTGGCTACACCTTC.

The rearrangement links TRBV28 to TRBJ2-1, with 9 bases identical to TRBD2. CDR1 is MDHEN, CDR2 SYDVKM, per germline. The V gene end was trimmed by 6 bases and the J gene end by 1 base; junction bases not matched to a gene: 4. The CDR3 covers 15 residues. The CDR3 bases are TGTGCCAGCAGCTTAAGCGGGGGGTCCTACAATGAGCAGTTCTTC. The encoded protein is CASSLSGGSYNEQFF.

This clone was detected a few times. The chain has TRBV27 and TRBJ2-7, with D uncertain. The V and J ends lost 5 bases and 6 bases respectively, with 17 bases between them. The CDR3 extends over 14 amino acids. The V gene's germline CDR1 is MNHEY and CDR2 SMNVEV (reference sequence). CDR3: CASSPSTGFAEQYF. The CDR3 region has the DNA TGTGCCAGCAGTCCGTCTACGGGTTTTGCCGAGCAGTACTTC.

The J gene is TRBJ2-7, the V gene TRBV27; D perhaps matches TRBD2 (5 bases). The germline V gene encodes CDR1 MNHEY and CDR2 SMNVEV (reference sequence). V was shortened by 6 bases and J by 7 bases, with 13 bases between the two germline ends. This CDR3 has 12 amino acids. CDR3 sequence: CASSIISGEQYF. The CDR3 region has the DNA TGTGCCAGCAGCATAATCTCGGGGGAGCAGTACTTC.

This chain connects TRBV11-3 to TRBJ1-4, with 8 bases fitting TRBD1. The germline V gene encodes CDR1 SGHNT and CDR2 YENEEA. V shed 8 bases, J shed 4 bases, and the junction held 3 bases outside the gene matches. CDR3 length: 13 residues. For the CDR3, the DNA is TGTGCCAGCGGAGGACAGGGTAATGAAAAACTGTTTTTT. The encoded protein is CASGGQGNEKLFF.

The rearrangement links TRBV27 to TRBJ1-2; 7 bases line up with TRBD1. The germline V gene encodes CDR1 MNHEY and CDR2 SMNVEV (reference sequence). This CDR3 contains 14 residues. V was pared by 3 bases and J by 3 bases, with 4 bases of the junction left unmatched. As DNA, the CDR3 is TGTGCCAGCAGTTTGGGTAGGGGGCACTATGGCTACACCTTC. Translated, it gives CASSLGRGHYGYTF.

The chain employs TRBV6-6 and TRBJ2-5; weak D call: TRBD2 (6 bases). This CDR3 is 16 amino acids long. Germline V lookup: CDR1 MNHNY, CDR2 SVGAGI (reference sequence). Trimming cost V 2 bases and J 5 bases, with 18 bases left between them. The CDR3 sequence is CASSYVGESGRETQYF. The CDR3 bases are TGTGCCAGCAGTTACGTGGGGGAAAGCGGGCGCGAGACCCAGTACTTC.

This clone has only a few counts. DNA for the CDR3: TGTGCCAGCAGTTTCCTGGGACAGGGTGAGGAGCAGTACTTC. As protein: CASSFLGQGEEQYF. The rearrangement joins TRBV6-5 to TRBJ2-7, with 9 bases matching TRBD1. Germline trimming cut 4 bases from V and 7 bases from J; bases unmatched to any gene: 8. This CDR3 spans 14 amino acids. Per germline, CDR1 MNHEY and CDR2 SVGAGI.